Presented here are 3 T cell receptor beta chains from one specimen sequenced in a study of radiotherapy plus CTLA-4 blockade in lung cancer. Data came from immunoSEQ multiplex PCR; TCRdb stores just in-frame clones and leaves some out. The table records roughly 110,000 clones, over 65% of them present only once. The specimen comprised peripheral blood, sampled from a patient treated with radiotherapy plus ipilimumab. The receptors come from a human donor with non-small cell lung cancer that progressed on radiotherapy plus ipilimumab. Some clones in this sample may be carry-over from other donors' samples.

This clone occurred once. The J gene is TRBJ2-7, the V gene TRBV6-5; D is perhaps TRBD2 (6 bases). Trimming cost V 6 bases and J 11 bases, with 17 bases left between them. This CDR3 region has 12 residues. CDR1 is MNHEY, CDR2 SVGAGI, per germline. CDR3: CASRITGSREYF. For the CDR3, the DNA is TGTGCCAGCAGAATTACCGGGAGCCGGGAGTACTTC.

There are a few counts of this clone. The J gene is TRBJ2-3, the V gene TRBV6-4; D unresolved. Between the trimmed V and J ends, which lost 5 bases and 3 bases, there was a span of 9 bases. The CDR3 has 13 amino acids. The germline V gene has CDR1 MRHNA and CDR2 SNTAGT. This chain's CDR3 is CASSIRETDTQYF. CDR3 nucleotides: TGTGCCAGCAGTATAAGGGAAACAGATACGCAGTATTTT.

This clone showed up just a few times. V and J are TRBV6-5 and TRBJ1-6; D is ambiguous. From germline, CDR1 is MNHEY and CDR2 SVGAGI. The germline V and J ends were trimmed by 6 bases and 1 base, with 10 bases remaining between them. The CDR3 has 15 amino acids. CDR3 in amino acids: CASRGSGSYNSPLHF. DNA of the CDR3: TGTGCCAGCAGGGGCTCGGGGTCCTATAATTCACCCCTCCACTTT.